This record covers a single T cell receptor (beta chain). The sample comes from a study of technical replicates of blood from a few donors. Repertoires were generated with immunoSEQ multiplex PCR, while TCRdb's copy carries only in-frame clones and drops some. The repertoire holds some 60,000 clones, with 87% as singletons. The germline V gene has CDR1 SGHTS and CDR2 YDEGEE. CDR3 length: 13 amino acids. The V and J ends lost 6 bases and 8 bases respectively, with 17 bases between them. The TCR comes from a human donor in good health. Some clones in this sample may be carry-over from other donors' samples. Material for sequencing was PBMCs. The chain combines TRBV5-8 with TRBJ1-2; D is perhaps TRBD1 (5 bases). The CDR3 loop is CASIYGGGIGYTF. In DNA form, the CDR3 reads TGTGCCAGCATTTACGGCGGGGGAATCGGCTACACCTTC.